The 12 T cell receptor beta chains given below trace back to one sample, sequenced in a study of PD-1 blockade in mismatch repair-deficient tumors. TCRdb keeps only in-frame clones here, not all; method: immunoSEQ multiplex PCR. This table holds about 110,000 clones, 60% to 85% found once. The material was peripheral blood, obtained approximately 60 weeks after starting pembrolizumab. The receptors originated from an adult with mismatch repair-deficient cancer.

The CDR3 spells CASSFGQASGELFF. The CDR3 DNA is TGTGCCAGCAGCTTCGGACAGGCCAGCGGGGAGCTGTTTTTT. The chain links TRBV11-1 to TRBJ2-2; TRBD1 matches at 7 bases. The CDR3 spans 14 residues. Looked up from germline, CDR1 is SGHAT and CDR2 is FQDESV (reference sequence). The ends lost 3 bases at V and 7 bases at J; junction bases unmatched: 5.

The chain is built from TRBV5-5 and TRBJ2-2; D unclear. The CDR3 consists of 11 residues. From germline, CDR1 is SGHKS and CDR2 YYEKEE (reference sequence). The ends were cut back, 2 bases at V and 7 bases at J, with 3 bases in the middle. The CDR3, as DNA: TGTGCCAGCAGCTTAGACGGGGAGCTGTTTTTT. Protein product: CASSLDGELFF.

The chain is built from TRBV9 and TRBJ2-7; 9 bases are shared with TRBD1. The V segment lost 0 bases and the J segment 3 bases; nucleotides outside the gene matches: 4. CDR3 length: 15 residues. CDR1 is SGDLS and CDR2 is YYNGEE in the germline V gene. The chain's CDR3 is CASSVGTGDFYEQYF. In DNA, the CDR3 is TGTGCCAGCAGCGTAGGGACAGGGGATTTCTACGAGCAGTACTTC.

CDR3 protein: CASSWSGATDTQYF. The CDR3 DNA reads TGTGCCAGCAGCTGGAGCGGAGCCACAGATACGCAGTATTTT. This sequence joins TRBV7-9 and TRBJ2-3; perhaps TRBD2 as D (5 bases). In germline, CDR1 is SEHNR, CDR2 FQNEAQ (reference sequence). With 4 bases removed from V and 2 bases from J, the gap between germline ends came to 10 bases. This CDR3 is 14 amino acids long.

V gene TRBV2 combines with J gene TRBJ2-2; tentatively, D is TRBD2 (5 bases). There are 16 residues in the CDR3. V lost 4 bases and J 4 bases, leaving 16 bases between the germline ends. The germline CDR1 and CDR2 sequences are SNHLY and FYNNEI. As DNA, the CDR3 is TGTGCCAGCAGTGTTGGGAGAGGGAAGAGCACCGGGGAGCTGTTTTTT. This gives the protein CASSVGRGKSTGELFF.

The gene calls are TRBV4-1 and TRBJ2-1; D unclear. Trimming removed 1 base at V and 7 bases at J, with 11 bases between. This CDR3 contains 14 residues. Germline loops: CDR1 MGHRA, CDR2 YSYEKL. As DNA, the CDR3 is TGCGCCAGCAGCCAAGTAATTGAGGAGAATGAGCAGTTCTTC. Translation: CASSQVIEENEQFF.

The J gene is TRBJ2-7, the V gene TRBV5-4; no clear D. Germline CDR1 SGHNT, CDR2 YYREEE (reference sequence). There are 14 residues in the CDR3. Trimming pared 2 bases from V and 4 bases from J, leaving 13 bases between. The CDR3 nucleotides are TGTGCCAGCAGCTTTCTGCCCGGGTTATACGAGCAGTACTTC. This gives the protein CASSFLPGLYEQYF. The variable domain in full, completed from reference TRBV5-4 and TRBJ2-7, reads ETGVTQSPTHLIKTRGQQVTLRCSSQSGHNTVSWYQQALGQGPQFIFQYYREEENGRGNFPPRFSGLQFPNYSSELNVNALELDDSALYLCASSFLPGLYEQYFGPGTRLTVT.

The V and J genes are TRBV30 and TRBJ1-5, with a weak D call TRBD1 (6 bases). Deletions cut 3 bases from V and 6 bases from J, with 18 bases between. Per germline, CDR1 GTSNPN and CDR2 SVGIG (reference sequence). The CDR3 totals 15 residues. Written as DNA, the CDR3 is TGTGCCTGGAGCCGGGGGTCAGGGGTGGGTCAGCCCCAGCATTTT. Encoded protein: CAWSRGSGVGQPQHF.

The V call is TRBV10-3, the J call TRBJ2-5; D is undetermined. V lost 2 bases and J lost 1, with 5 bases in between. The length of the CDR3 is 13 residues. Germline CDR1 is ENHRY and CDR2 is SYGVKD. The CDR3 region is CAISEGSQETQYF. The CDR3 region has the DNA TGTGCCATCAGTGAGGGAAGCCAAGAGACCCAGTACTTC.

V is TRBV18 and J is TRBJ2-7; D gene uncertain. V lost 0 bases to trimming and J lost 1 base, with 4 bases between them. Germline V gives CDR1 KGHSH, CDR2 LQKENI. This CDR3 region has 13 residues. The CDR3 spells CASSPPGSYEQYF. CDR3 DNA sequence: TGTGCCAGCTCACCACCGGGTTCCTACGAGCAGTACTTC.

This chain connects TRBV19 to TRBJ1-5, with D tentatively TRBD1 (5 bases). V was shortened by 2 bases and J by 3 bases, with 11 bases between the two germline ends. In germline, CDR1 is LNHDA, CDR2 SQIVND (reference sequence). CDR3 length: 15 residues. CDR3 sequence: CASSIRGAFNQPQHF. The CDR3 bases are TGTGCCAGTAGTATACGAGGGGCTTTCAATCAGCCCCAGCATTTT.

The CDR3 protein is CASNHVGNTEAFF. In DNA, the CDR3 is TGCGCCAGCAACCATGTCGGGAACACTGAAGCTTTCTTT. This rearrangement joins TRBV4-1 to TRBJ1-1, with unresolved D. Germline V gives CDR1 MGHRA, CDR2 YSYEKL. Deletions cut 7 bases from V and 1 base from J, with 10 bases between. This CDR3 has 13 residues.